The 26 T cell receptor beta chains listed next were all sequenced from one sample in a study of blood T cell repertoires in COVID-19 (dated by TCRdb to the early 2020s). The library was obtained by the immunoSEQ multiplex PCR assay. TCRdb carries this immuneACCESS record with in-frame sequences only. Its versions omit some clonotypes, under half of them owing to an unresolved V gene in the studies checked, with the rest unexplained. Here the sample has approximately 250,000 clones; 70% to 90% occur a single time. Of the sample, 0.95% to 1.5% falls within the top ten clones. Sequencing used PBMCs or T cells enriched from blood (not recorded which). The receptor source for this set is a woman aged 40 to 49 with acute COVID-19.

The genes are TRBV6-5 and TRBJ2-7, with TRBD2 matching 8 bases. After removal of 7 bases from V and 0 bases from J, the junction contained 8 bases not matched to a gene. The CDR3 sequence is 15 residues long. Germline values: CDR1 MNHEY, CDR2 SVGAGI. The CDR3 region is CASMARAGASYEQYF. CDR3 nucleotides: TGTGCCAGCATGGCCCGAGCGGGAGCCTCCTACGAGCAGTACTTC.

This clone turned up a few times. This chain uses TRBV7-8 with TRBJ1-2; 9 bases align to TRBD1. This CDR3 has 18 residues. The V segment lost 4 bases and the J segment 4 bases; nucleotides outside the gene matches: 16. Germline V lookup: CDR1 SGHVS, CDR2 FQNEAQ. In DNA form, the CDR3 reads TGTGCCAGCAGCTCCATCCCGGGACAGGGAAGTGTAAGCTATGGCTACACCTTC. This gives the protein CASSSIPGQGSVSYGYTF.

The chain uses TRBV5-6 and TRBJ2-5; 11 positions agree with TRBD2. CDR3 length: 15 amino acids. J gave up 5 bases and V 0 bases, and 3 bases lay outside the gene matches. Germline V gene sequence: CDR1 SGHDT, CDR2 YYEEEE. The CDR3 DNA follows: TGTGCCAGCAGCTTGGTGCCTAGCGGGAGGGAGACCCAGTACTTC. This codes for CASSLVPSGRETQYF.

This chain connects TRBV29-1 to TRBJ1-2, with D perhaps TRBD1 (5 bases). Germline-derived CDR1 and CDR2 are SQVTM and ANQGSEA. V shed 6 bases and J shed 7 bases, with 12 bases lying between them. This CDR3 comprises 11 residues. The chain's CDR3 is CSVGGQSGYTF. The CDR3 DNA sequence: TGCAGCGTCGGCGGACAATCTGGCTACACCTTC.

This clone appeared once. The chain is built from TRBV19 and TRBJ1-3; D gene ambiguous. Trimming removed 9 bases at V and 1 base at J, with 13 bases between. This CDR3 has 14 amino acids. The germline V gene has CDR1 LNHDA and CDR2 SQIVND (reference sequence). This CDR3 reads CASSEGGSGNTIYF. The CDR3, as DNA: TGTGCCAGCTCAGAAGGCGGATCTGGAAACACCATATATTTT.

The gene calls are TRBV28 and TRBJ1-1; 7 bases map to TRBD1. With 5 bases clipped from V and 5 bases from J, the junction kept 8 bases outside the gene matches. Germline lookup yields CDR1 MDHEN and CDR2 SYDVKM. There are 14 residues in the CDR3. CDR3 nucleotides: TGTGCCAGCAGTACCAAGACAGGGAGGACTGAAGCTTTCTTT. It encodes CASSTKTGRTEAFF.

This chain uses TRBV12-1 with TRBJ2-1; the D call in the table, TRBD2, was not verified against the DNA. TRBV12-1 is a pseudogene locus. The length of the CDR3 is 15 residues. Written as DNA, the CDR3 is TGTGCCAGCAGCTTTACGGGAGGCCGAATCAATGAGCAGTTCTTC. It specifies CASSFTGGRINEQFF.

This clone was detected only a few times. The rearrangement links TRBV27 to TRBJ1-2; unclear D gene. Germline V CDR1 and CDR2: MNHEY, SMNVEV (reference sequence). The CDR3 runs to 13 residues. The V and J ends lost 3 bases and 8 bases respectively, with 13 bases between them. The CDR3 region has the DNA TGTGCCAGCAGTTTGCAGGTTGATACCGGCTACACCTTC. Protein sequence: CASSLQVDTGYTF.

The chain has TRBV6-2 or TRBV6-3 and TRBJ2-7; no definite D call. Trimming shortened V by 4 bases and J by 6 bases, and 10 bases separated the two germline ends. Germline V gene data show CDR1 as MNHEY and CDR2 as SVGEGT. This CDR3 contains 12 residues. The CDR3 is CASSLPLGEQYF. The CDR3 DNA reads TGTGCCAGCAGTTTACCCCTAGGCGAGCAGTACTTC.

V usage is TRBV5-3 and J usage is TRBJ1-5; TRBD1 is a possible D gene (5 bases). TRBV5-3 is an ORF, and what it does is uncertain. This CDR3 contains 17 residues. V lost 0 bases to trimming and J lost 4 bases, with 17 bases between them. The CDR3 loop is CARSLAKDWGENQPQHF. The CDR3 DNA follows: TGTGCCAGAAGCTTGGCGAAAGATTGGGGGGAGAATCAGCCCCAGCATTTT.

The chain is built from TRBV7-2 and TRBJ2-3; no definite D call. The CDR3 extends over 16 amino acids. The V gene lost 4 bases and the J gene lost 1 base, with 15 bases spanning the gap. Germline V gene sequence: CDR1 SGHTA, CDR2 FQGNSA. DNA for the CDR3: TGTGCCAGCAGCTCTTATAACACCCCCGGCACAGATACGCAGTATTTT. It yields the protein CASSSYNTPGTDTQYF.

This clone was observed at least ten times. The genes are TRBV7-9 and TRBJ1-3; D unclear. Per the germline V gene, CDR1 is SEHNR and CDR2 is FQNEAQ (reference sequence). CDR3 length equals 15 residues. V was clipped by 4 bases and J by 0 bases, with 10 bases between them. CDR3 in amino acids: CASSSTYSSGNTIYF. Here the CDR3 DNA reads TGTGCCAGCAGCTCTACTTATTCCTCTGGAAACACCATATATTTT.

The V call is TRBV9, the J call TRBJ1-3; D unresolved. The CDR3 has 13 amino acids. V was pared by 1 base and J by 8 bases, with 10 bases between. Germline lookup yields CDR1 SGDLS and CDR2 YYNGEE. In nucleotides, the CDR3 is TGTGCCAGCAGCGTAAAACCGGCGGACACCATATATTTT. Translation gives CASSVKPADTIYF.

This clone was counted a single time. The CDR3 protein is CASSLDQGNTEAFF. Written as DNA, the CDR3 is TGCGCCAGCAGCTTGGACCAGGGGAACACTGAAGCTTTCTTT. The genes are TRBV5-1 and TRBJ1-1; TRBD1 might be the D (5 bases). V shed 0 bases and J shed 1 base, with 7 bases lying between them. In germline, CDR1 is SGHRS, CDR2 YFSETQ. CDR3 length: 14 residues. The entire variable domain, with the rest obtained from reference TRBV5-1 and TRBJ1-1, is as follows: KAGVTQTPRYLIKTRGQQVTLSCSPISGHRSVSWYQQTPGQGLQFLFEYFSETQRNKGNFPGRFSGRQFSNSRSEMNVSTLELGDSALYLCASSLDQGNTEAFFGQGTRLTVV.

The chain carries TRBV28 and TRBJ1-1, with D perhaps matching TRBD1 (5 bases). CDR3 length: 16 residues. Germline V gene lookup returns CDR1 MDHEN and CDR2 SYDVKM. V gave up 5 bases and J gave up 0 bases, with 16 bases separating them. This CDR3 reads CASSGSRAFMNTEAFF. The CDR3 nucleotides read TGTGCCAGCAGTGGTTCCAGGGCGTTCATGAACACTGAAGCTTTCTTT.

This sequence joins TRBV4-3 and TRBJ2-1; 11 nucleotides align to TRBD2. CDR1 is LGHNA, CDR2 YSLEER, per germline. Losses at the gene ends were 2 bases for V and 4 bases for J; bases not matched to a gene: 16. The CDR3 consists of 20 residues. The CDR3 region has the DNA TGCGCCAGCAGCCAAAATCCCGGACTAGCGGGTGTAGGGTGGTACAATGAGCAGTTCTTC. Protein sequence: CASSQNPGLAGVGWYNEQFF.

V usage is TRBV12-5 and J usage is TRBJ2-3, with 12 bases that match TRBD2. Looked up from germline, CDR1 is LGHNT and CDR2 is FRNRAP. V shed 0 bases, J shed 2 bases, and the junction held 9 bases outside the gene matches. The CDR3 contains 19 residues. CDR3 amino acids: CASGLVLRWTSGTTDTQYF. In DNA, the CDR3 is TGTGCTAGTGGTTTGGTACTTCGTTGGACTAGCGGGACCACAGATACGCAGTATTTT.

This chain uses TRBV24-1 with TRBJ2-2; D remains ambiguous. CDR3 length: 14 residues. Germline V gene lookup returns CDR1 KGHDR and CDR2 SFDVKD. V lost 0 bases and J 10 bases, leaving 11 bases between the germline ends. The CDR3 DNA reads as TGTGCCACCAGTGATTTGGACTCTGGGTCGGAGCTGTTTTTT. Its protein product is CATSDLDSGSELFF.

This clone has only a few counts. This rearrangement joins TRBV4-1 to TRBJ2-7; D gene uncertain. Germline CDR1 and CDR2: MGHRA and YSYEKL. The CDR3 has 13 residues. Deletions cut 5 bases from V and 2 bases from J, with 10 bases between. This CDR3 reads CASSSSLTYEQYF. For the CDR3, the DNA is TGCGCCAGCAGCTCTAGTCTGACCTACGAGCAGTACTTC.

The CDR3 spells CASSRGGNNEQFF. CDR3 in DNA: TGCGCCAGCAGCCGTGGAGGGAACAATGAGCAGTTCTTC. The rearrangement joins TRBV5-1 to TRBJ2-1, with a tentative D call TRBD2 (6 bases). The ends were cut back, 4 bases at V and 5 bases at J, with 10 bases in the middle. Per the germline V gene, CDR1 is SGHRS and CDR2 is YFSETQ. This CDR3 spans 13 amino acids.

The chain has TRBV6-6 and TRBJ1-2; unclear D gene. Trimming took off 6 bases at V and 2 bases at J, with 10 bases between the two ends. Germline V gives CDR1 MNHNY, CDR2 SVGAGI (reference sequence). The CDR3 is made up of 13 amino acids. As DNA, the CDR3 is TGTGCCAGCAGCTCCTATTCGAACTATGGCTACACCTTC. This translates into CASSSYSNYGYTF.

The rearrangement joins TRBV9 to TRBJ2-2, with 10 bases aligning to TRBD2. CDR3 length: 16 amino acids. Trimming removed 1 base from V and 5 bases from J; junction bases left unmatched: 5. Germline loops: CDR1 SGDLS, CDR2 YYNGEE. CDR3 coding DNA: TGTGCCAGCAGCGTATGGACTAGCGGAGGGACCGGGGAGCTGTTTTTT. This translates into CASSVWTSGGTGELFF. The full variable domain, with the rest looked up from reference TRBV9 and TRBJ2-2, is DSGVTQTPKHLITATGQRVTLRCSPRSGDLSVYWYQQSLDQGLQFLIQYYNGEERAKGNILERFSAQQFPDLHSELNLSSLELGDSALYFCASSVWTSGGTGELFFGEGSRLTVL.

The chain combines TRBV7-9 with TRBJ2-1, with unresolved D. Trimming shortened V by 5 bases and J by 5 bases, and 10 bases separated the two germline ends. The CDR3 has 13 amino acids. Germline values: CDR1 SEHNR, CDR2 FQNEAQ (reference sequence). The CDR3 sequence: CASSPPLDNEQFF. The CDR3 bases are TGTGCCAGCAGCCCCCCCCTCGACAATGAGCAGTTCTTC.

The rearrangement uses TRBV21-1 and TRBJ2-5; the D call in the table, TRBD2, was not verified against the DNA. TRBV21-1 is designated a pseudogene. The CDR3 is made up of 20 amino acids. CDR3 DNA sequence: TGTGCCAGCAGCAAAGTAGCCATCCGGGAGGAGGGAGAAGCGGGGGAGACCCAGTACTTC. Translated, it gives CASSKVAIREEGEAGETQYF.

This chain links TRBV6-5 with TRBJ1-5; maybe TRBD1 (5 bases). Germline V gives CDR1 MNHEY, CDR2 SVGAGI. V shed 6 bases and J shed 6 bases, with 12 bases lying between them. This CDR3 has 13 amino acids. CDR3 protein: CASRTDEGQPQHF. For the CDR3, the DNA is TGTGCCAGCAGGACAGACGAAGGTCAGCCCCAGCATTTT.

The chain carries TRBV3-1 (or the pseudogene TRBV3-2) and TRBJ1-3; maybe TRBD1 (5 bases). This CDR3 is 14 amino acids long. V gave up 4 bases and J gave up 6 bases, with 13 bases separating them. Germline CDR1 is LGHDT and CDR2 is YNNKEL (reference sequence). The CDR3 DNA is TGTGCCAGCAGCCCCGCAGGGAAACTAAACACCATATATTTT. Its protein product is CASSPAGKLNTIYF.